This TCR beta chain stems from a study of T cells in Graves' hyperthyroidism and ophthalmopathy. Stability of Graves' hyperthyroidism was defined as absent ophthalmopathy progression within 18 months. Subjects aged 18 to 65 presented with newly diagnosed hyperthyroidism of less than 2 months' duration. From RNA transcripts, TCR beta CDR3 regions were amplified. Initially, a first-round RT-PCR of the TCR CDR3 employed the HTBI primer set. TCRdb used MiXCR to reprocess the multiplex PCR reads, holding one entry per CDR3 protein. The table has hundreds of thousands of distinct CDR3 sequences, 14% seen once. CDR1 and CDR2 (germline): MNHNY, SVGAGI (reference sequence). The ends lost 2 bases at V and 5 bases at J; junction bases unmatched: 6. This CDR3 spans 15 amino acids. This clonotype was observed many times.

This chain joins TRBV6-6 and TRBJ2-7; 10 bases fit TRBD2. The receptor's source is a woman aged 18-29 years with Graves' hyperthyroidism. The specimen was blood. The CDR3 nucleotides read TGTGCCAGCAGTTACAGTTCGAGCGGGAGGGACGAGCAGTACTTC. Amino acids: CASSYSSSGRDEQYF.